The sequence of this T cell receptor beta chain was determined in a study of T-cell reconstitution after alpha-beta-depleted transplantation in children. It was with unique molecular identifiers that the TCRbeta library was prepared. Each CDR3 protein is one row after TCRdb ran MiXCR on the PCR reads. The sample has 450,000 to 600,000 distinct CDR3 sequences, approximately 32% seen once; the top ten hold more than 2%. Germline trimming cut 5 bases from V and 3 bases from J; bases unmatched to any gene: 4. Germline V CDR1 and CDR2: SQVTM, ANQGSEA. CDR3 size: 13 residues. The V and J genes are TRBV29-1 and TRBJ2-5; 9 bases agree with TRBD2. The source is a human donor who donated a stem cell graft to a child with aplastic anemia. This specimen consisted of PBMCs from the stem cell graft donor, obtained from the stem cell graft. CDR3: CSVTSGLKETQYF. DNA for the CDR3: TGCAGCGTTACTAGCGGGTTAAAAGAGACCCAGTACTTC.